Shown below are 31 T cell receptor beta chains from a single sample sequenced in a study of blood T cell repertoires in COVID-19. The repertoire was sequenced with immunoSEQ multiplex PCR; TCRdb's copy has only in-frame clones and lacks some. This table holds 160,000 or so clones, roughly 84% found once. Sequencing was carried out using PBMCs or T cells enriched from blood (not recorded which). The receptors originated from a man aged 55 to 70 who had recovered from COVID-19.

CDR3 loop: CATERREGFTDTQYF. The CDR3 nucleotides are TGTGCCACCGAGAGGCGGGAGGGCTTCACAGATACGCAGTATTTT. The rearrangement joins TRBV15 to TRBJ2-3; TRBD2 aligns across 9 bases. The CDR3 sequence is 15 residues long. CDR1 and CDR2 from the germline V gene are LNHNV and YYDKDF (reference sequence). Germline trimming cut 8 bases from V and 2 bases from J; bases unmatched to any gene: 8.

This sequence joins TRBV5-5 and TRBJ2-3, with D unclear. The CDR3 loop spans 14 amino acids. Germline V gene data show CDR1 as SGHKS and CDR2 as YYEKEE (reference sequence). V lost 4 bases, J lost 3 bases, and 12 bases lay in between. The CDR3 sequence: CASSRRDKTDTQYF. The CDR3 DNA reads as TGTGCCAGCAGCCGGAGAGATAAAACAGATACGCAGTATTTT.

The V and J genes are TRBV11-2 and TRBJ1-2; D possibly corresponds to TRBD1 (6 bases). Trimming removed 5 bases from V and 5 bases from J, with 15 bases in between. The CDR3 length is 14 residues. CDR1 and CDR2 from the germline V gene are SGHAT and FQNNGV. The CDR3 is CASSPIGTGYGYTF. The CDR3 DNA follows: TGTGCCAGCAGCCCTATTGGAACAGGGTATGGCTACACCTTC.

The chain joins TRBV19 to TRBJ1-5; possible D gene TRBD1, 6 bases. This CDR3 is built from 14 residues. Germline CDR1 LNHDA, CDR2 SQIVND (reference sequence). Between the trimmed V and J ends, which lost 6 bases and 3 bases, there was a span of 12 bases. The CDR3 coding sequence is TGTGCCAGTAGGGCCGGACAGTTCAATCAGCCCCAGCATTTT. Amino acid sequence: CASRAGQFNQPQHF.

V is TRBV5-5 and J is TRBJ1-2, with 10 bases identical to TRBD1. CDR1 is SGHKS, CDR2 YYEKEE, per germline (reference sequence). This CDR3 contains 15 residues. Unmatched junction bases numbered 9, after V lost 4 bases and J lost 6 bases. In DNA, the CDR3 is TGTGCCAGCAGCATACCGGGACAGGGGATCCATGGCTACACCTTC. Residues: CASSIPGQGIHGYTF.

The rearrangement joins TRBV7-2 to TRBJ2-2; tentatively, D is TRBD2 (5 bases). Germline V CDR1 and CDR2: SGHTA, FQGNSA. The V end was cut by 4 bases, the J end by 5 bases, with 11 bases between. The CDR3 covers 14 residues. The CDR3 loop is CASSSSTGTGELFF. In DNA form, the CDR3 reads TGTGCCAGCAGCTCTAGTACGGGGACCGGGGAGCTGTTTTTT.

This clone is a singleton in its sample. This chain's CDR3 is CASSQGVSGSYNEQFF. CDR3 nucleotides: TGTGCCAGCAGCCAAGGAGTCTCCGGCTCCTACAATGAGCAGTTCTTC. The chain has TRBV3-1 (or the pseudogene TRBV3-2) and TRBJ2-1, with D unclear. Looked up from germline, CDR1 is LGHDT and CDR2 is YNNKEL (reference sequence). The V and J ends lost 1 base and 0 bases respectively, with 10 bases between them. The CDR3 spans 16 residues.

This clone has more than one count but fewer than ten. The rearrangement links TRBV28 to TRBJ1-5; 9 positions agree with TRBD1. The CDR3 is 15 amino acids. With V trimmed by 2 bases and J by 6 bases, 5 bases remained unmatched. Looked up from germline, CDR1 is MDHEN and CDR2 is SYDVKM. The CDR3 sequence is CASSLPTGGLQPQHF. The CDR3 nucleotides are TGTGCCAGCAGTTTACCAACAGGGGGCCTTCAGCCCCAGCATTTT.

CDR3 amino acids: CASSFSGTGTDTQYF. Written as DNA, the CDR3 is TGTGCCAGCAGCTTTAGCGGGACCGGCACAGATACGCAGTATTTT. V and J are TRBV7-9 and TRBJ2-3, with TRBD2 matching over 8 bases. This CDR3 comprises 15 residues. Trimming cost V 3 bases and J 1 base; bases outside gene matches: 3. CDR1 is SEHNR, CDR2 FQNEAQ, per germline (reference sequence).

CDR3 nucleotide sequence: TGTGCCAGCAGCTTAGGTGCCGGGTTCGATCTCTCTGGGGCCAACGTCCTGACTTTC. It codes for CASSLGAGFDLSGANVLTF. V and J are TRBV7-2 and TRBJ2-6, with D uncertain. In germline, CDR1 is SGHTA, CDR2 FQGNSA. The CDR3 extends over 19 amino acids. V was shortened by 1 base and J by 0 bases, with 16 bases between the two germline ends.

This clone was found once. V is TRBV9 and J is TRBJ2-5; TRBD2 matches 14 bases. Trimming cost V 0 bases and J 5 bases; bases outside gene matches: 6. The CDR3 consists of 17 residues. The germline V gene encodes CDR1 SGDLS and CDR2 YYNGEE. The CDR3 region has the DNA TGTGCCAGCAGCGTAGACGGTAGGACTAGCGGGAGGGAGACCCAGTACTTC. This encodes CASSVDGRTSGRETQYF. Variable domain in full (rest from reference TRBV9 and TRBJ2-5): DSGVTQTPKHLITATGQRVTLRCSPRSGDLSVYWYQQSLDQGLQFLIQYYNGEERAKGNILERFSAQQFPDLHSELNLSSLELGDSALYFCASSVDGRTSGRETQYFGPGTRLLVL.

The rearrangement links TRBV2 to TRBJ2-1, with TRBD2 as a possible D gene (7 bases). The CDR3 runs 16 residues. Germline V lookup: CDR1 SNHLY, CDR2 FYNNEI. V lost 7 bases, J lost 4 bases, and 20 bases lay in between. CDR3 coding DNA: TGTGCCAGCAAGGGGGGGGACCGCCCGACATACAATGAGCAGTTCTTC. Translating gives CASKGGDRPTYNEQFF.

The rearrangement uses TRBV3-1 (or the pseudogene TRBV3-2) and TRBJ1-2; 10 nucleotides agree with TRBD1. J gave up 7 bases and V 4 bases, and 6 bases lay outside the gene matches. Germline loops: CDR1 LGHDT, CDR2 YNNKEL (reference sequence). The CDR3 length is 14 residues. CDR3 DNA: TGTGCCAGCAGCCTGACAGGGGGCGTTACTGGCTACACCTTC. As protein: CASSLTGGVTGYTF.

CDR3 in amino acids: CATSRVGQANTEAFF. The CDR3 DNA sequence: TGTGCCACCAGCAGAGTTGGACAGGCGAACACTGAAGCTTTCTTT. V gene TRBV15 combines with J gene TRBJ1-1; 7 positions agree with TRBD1. J was trimmed by 1 base and V by 1 base; bases with no gene match: 3. CDR1 and CDR2 from the germline V gene are LNHNV and YYDKDF (reference sequence). The CDR3 spans 15 residues.

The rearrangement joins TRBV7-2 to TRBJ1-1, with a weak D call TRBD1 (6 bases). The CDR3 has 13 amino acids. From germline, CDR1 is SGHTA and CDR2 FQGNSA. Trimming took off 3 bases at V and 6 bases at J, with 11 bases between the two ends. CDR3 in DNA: TGTGCCAGCAGCTTCACAGGGATCGCTGAAGCTTTCTTT. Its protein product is CASSFTGIAEAFF.

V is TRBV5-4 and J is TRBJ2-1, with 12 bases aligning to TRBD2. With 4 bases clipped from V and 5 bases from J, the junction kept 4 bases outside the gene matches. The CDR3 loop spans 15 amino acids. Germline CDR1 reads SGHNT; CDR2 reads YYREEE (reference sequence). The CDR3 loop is CASSTGLAGHNEQFF. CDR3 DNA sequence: TGTGCCAGCAGCACCGGACTAGCGGGACACAATGAGCAGTTCTTC.

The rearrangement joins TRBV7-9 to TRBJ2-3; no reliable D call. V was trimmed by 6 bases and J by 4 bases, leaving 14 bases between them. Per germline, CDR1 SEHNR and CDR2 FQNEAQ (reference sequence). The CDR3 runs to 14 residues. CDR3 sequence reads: CASSSPSTADTQYF. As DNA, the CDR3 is TGTGCCAGCAGTTCCCCATCAACAGCAGATACGCAGTATTTT.

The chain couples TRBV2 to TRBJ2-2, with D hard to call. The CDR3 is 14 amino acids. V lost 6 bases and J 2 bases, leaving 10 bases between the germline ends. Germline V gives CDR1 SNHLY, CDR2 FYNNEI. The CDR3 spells CASSQTQNTGELFF. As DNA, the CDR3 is TGTGCCAGCAGCCAGACTCAAAACACCGGGGAGCTGTTTTTT.

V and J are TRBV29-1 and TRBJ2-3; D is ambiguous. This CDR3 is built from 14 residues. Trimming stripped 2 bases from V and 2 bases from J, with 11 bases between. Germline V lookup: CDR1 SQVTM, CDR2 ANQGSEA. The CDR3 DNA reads TGCAGCGTTGAACTGACTTCCGTCACAGATACGCAGTATTTT. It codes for CSVELTSVTDTQYF.

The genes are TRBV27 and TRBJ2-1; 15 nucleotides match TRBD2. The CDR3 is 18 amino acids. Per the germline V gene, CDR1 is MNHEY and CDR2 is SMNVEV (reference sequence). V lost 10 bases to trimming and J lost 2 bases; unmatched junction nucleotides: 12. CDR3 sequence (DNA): TGTGCCACCTACCCGGGACTAGCGGGGGGCACGGCCTACAATGAGCAGTTCTTC. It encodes CATYPGLAGGTAYNEQFF.

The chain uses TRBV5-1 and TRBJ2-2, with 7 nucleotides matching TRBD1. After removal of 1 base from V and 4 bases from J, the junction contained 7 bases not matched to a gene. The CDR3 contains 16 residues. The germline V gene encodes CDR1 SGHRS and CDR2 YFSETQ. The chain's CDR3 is CASSLNGDSGTGELFF. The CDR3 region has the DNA TGCGCCAGCAGCTTGAATGGGGACAGTGGCACCGGGGAGCTGTTTTTT.

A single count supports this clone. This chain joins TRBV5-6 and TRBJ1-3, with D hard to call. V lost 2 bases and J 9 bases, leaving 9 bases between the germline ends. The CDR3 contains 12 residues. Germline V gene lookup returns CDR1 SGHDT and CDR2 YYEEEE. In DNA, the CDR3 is TGTGCCAGCAGCTTTTGGGAGAGCACCATATATTTT. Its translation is CASSFWESTIYF.

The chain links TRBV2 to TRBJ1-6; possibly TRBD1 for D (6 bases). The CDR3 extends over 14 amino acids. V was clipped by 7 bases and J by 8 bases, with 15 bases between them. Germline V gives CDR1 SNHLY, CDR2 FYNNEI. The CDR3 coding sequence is TGTGCCAGCACCCCTCCGGGACAACATTCACCCCTCCACTTT. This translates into CASTPPGQHSPLHF. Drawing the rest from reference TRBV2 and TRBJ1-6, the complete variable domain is EPEVTQTPSHQVTQMGQEVILRCVPISNHLYFYWYRQILGQKVEFLVSFYNNEISEKSEIFDDQFSVERPDGSNFTLKIRSTKLEDSAMYFCASTPPGQHSPLHFGNGTRLTVT.

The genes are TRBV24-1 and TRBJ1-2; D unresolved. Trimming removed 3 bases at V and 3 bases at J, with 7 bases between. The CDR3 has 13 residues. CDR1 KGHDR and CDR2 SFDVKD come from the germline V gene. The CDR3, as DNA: TGTGCCACCAGTGATCGGGGTGACTATGGCTACACCTTC. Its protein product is CATSDRGDYGYTF.

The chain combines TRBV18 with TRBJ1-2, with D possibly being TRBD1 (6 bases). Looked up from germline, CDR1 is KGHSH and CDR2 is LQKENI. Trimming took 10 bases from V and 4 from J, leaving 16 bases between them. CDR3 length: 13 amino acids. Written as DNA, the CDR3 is TGTGCCACTACCCTAGGACAGTCCTATGGCTACACCTTC. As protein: CATTLGQSYGYTF.

Here the CDR3 DNA reads TGCGCCAGCAGCCCGGGACAGGGGGCGACAGCCAAAAACATTCAGTACTTC. Residues: CASSPGQGATAKNIQYF. The V and J genes are TRBV5-1 and TRBJ2-4; 12 bases are shared with TRBD1. J was trimmed by 0 bases and V by 4 bases; bases with no gene match: 5. Germline V lookup: CDR1 SGHRS, CDR2 YFSETQ. This CDR3 has 17 amino acids.

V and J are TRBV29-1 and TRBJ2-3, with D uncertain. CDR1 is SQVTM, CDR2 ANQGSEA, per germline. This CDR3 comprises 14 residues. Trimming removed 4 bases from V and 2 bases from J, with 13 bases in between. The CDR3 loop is CSVGQPGFTDTQYF. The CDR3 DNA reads TGCAGCGTTGGACAACCAGGATTCACAGATACGCAGTATTTT.

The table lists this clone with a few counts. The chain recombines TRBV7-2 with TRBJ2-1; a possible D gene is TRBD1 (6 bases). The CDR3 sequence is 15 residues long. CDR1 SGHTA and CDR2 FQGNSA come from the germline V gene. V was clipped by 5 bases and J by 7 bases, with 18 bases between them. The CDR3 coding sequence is TGTGCCAGCAGCACGCGGACAGACTATCGGAATGAGCAGTTCTTC. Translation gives CASSTRTDYRNEQFF.

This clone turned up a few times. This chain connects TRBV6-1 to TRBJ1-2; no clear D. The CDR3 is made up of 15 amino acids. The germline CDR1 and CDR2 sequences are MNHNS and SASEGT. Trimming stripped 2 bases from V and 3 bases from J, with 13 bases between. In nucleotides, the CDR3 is TGTGCCAGCAGTGAACTTGGTGGAGAGTACTATGGCTACACCTTC. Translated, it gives CASSELGGEYYGYTF.

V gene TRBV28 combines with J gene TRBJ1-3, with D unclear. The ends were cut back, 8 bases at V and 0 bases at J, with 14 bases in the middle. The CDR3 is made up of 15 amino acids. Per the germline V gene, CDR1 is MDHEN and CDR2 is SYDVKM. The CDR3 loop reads CASSLGLISGNTIYF. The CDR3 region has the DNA TGTGCCAGCTCGCTCGGGTTGATCTCTGGAAACACCATATATTTT.

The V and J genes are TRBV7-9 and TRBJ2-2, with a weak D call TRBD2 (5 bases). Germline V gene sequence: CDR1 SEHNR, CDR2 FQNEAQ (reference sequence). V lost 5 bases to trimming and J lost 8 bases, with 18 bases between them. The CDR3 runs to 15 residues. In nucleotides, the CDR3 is TGTGCCAGCAGCGCCTTGGAGCGGTTCCCAGGGGAGCTGTTTTTT. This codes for CASSALERFPGELFF.